The next 4 T cell receptor beta chains were all read from a single sample in a study of shared clonotypes between healthy human individuals (TCRdb year 2020). Library preparation used the immunoSEQ multiplex PCR assay. TCRdb re-hosts the immuneACCESS table, in-frame sequences only. Its copies lack some clones; in the studies checked, an unresolved V gene accounts for under half of them, and the cause for the rest is not known. The sample table contains around 2.1 million clones; only one count was recorded for 90% to 95% of them. The ten largest clones add up to roughly 1.8% of the sample. For the CD8 naive samples, CD45RO-negative cells were positively selected for CCR7, yielding a CD45RA+CCR7+ population from which TemRA cells were excluded. Sequencing was done on a sample of naive CD8+ T cells from PBMCs. The sample's cell subset or site label, decoded: CD45RA+CCR7+. The receptors stem from a man younger than 30 in good health. Some clones in this sample may be carry-over from other donors' samples.

V and J are TRBV4-3 and TRBJ1-3; D uncertain. Germline lookup yields CDR1 LGHNA and CDR2 YSLEER. This CDR3 contains 16 residues. V was trimmed by 1 base and J by 0 bases, leaving 10 bases between them. The CDR3 coding sequence is TGCGCCAGCAGCCAAGGAGTGGATACCTCTGGAAACACCATATATTTT. Protein: CASSQGVDTSGNTIYF.

The gene calls are TRBV5-1 and TRBJ2-3, with 7 bases that match TRBD2. V shed 0 bases and J 1 base; nucleotides not matched to a gene: 5. The CDR3 runs to 16 residues. CDR1 is SGHRS, CDR2 YFSETQ, per germline. CDR3 residues: CASSLEQREGTDTQYF. DNA for the CDR3: TGCGCCAGCAGCTTGGAGCAGCGGGAAGGCACAGATACGCAGTATTTT.

This clone was recorded once. This chain connects TRBV9 to TRBJ1-4; 9 bases are shared with TRBD1. Germline V gene lookup returns CDR1 SGDLS and CDR2 YYNGEE. V lost 0 bases to trimming and J lost 7 bases; unmatched junction nucleotides: 7. The CDR3 loop spans 16 amino acids. The CDR3 sequence: CASSVDGTGRREKLFF. DNA of the CDR3: TGTGCCAGCAGCGTAGACGGGACAGGGAGGCGTGAAAAACTGTTTTTT. Full variable domain (outside the CDR3, taken from reference TRBV9 and TRBJ1-4): DSGVTQTPKHLITATGQRVTLRCSPRSGDLSVYWYQQSLDQGLQFLIQYYNGEERAKGNILERFSAQQFPDLHSELNLSSLELGDSALYFCASSVDGTGRREKLFFGSGTQLSVL.

The V gene is TRBV9, the J gene TRBJ2-1, with D unclear. The CDR3 spans 17 residues. The germline CDR1 and CDR2 sequences are SGDLS and YYNGEE. V gave up 0 bases and J gave up 1 base, with 14 bases separating them. DNA for the CDR3: TGTGCCAGCAGCGTAGGTTCCACCCCCGGGTCCTACAATGAGCAGTTCTTC. Protein product: CASSVGSTPGSYNEQFF.